A single sample is the source of the 12 T cell receptor beta chains below, sequenced in a study of PD-1 blockade in classical Hodgkin lymphoma. Following autologous stem cell transplantation, relapse occurred in every patient, and exposure to brentuximab vedotin varied. Produced via immunoSEQ multiplex PCR; TCRdb's table is partial and in-frame only. This sample has around 50,000 clones, with 75% to 95% found just once. Sequenced here: peripheral blood mononuclear cells (PBMCs), sampled before the second cycle of nivolumab. Every receptor here comes from a human donor with classical Hodgkin lymphoma.

The chain combines TRBV27 with TRBJ1-5, with a possible D match to TRBD1 (5 bases). Germline V gives CDR1 MNHEY, CDR2 SMNVEV (reference sequence). The V end lost 5 bases, the J end lost 0 bases, and 14 bases lay between the germline ends. CDR3 size: 16 residues. The CDR3 protein is CASSPTDSYSNQPQHF. The CDR3 DNA is TGTGCCAGCAGTCCAACCGACAGTTATAGCAATCAGCCCCAGCATTTT.

This chain links TRBV5-4 with TRBJ1-2; 7 nucleotides agree with TRBD1. Germline V CDR1 and CDR2: SGHNT, YYREEE (reference sequence). The CDR3 contains 13 residues. J gave up 3 bases and V 4 bases, and 3 bases lay outside the gene matches. The CDR3 protein is CASSPDRDYGYTF. In DNA, the CDR3 is TGTGCCAGCAGCCCCGACAGGGACTATGGCTACACCTTC.

DNA of the CDR3: TGTGCCAGCCGGGACAGGGGGGAAGATACGCAGTATTTT. It translates to CASRDRGEDTQYF. The V gene is TRBV25-1, the J gene TRBJ2-3; 11 bases are shared with TRBD1. The CDR3 is 13 residues long. Looked up from germline, CDR1 is MGHDK and CDR2 is SYGVNS. The trim removed 8 bases at V and 5 bases at J, leaving 3 bases unmatched.

This sequence joins TRBV7-3 and TRBJ1-6, with D perhaps matching TRBD1 (5 bases). The V end was cut by 4 bases, the J end by 7 bases, with 11 bases between. The CDR3 is made up of 14 amino acids. CDR1 and CDR2 (germline): SGHTA, FQGTGA. The DNA for the CDR3 is TGTGCCAGCAGCTCATCAGGGAGGAATTCACCCCTCCACTTT. It specifies CASSSSGRNSPLHF.

The chain joins TRBV6-5 to TRBJ2-1; 8 bases match TRBD2. With V trimmed by 8 bases and J by 5 bases, 8 bases remained unmatched. The CDR3 covers 14 residues. Germline V CDR1 and CDR2: MNHEY, SVGAGI. CDR3 nucleotide sequence: TGTGCCAGCCAGAGAGCGGGGGAGAACAATGAGCAGTTCTTC. It translates to CASQRAGENNEQFF.

The chain is built from TRBV2 and TRBJ1-2; TRBD1 is a possible D gene (6 bases). Germline CDR1 and CDR2: SNHLY and FYNNEI. Trimming stripped 7 bases from V and 4 bases from J, with 22 bases between. The CDR3 runs to 16 residues. CDR3: CASIPATGREVYGYTF. In DNA form, the CDR3 reads TGTGCCAGCATCCCAGCGACAGGACGAGAAGTCTATGGCTACACCTTC. Complete variable domain (other parts from reference TRBV2 and TRBJ1-2): EPEVTQTPSHQVTQMGQEVILRCVPISNHLYFYWYRQILGQKVEFLVSFYNNEISEKSEIFDDQFSVERPDGSNFTLKIRSTKLEDSAMYFCASIPATGREVYGYTFGSGTRLTVV.

The rearrangement uses TRBV19 and TRBJ1-1, with a possible D match to TRBD1 (6 bases). Looked up from germline, CDR1 is LNHDA and CDR2 is SQIVND (reference sequence). The CDR3 extends over 13 amino acids. The germline V and J ends were trimmed by 6 bases and 5 bases, with 13 bases remaining between them. The CDR3 DNA follows: TGTGCCAGTAGGCGGGGGGCGGTGACTGAAGCTTTCTTT. Amino acids: CASRRGAVTEAFF.

The rearrangement uses TRBV7-6 and TRBJ2-5; TRBD2 matches 7 bases. V gave up 1 base and J gave up 3 bases; unmatched junction bases: 23. Per germline, CDR1 SGHVS and CDR2 FNYEAQ. This CDR3 is built from 21 residues. The CDR3 sequence: CASSLGELGRLGDLLKETQYF. CDR3 in DNA: TGTGCCAGCAGCTTAGGGGAACTCGGGAGGCTAGGGGATCTTCTAAAAGAGACCCAGTACTTC.

The chain couples TRBV27 to TRBJ2-2, with TRBD1 matching 11 bases. J gave up 6 bases and V 10 bases, and 10 bases lay outside the gene matches. Germline CDR1 is MNHEY and CDR2 is SMNVEV (reference sequence). This CDR3 is built from 15 residues. The CDR3 is CATTRTGGVSGELFF. CDR3 in DNA: TGTGCCACCACCCGGACAGGGGGCGTCTCCGGGGAGCTGTTTTTT.

The chain links TRBV6-1 to TRBJ1-2, with 7 bases fitting TRBD1. This CDR3 contains 13 residues. Germline trimming cut 3 bases from V and 3 bases from J; bases unmatched to any gene: 1. Germline CDR1 MNHNS, CDR2 SASEGT. The CDR3 region is CASSDQGDYGYTF. CDR3 DNA sequence: TGTGCCAGCAGTGACCAGGGGGACTATGGCTACACCTTC.

This chain uses TRBV25-1 with TRBJ1-5, with D unresolved. The CDR3 consists of 14 residues. V was clipped by 3 bases and J by 2 bases, with 8 bases between them. The germline V gene has CDR1 MGHDK and CDR2 SYGVNS. The CDR3 here is CASSDYSGNQPQHF. The DNA for the CDR3 is TGTGCCAGCAGTGATTATTCTGGCAATCAGCCCCAGCATTTT.

The sample holds one count of this clone. The chain is built from TRBV20-1 and TRBJ1-2; D is possibly TRBD1 (5 bases). This CDR3 is built from 11 residues. V was clipped by 1 base and J by 12 bases, with 12 bases between them. Germline assignment: CDR1 DFQATT and CDR2 SNEGSKA (reference sequence). The DNA for the CDR3 is TGCAGTGCTAGAGTCGGGACGGGGCACACCTTC. Residues: CSARVGTGHTF.